The T cell receptor beta chain under discussion was sequenced for a study of shared clonotypes between healthy human individuals. About the study: A couple of female and a few male donors aged 18 to 49 were enrolled.

Generated by immunoSEQ multiplex PCR, the TCRdb table keeps only in-frame clones and is missing some. The data hold under 150,000 clones, with approximately 70% observed a single time. The sample holds many counts of this clone. V shed 4 bases and J 3 bases; nucleotides not matched to a gene: 16. Germline lookup yields CDR1 MGHDK and CDR2 SYGVNS. This CDR3 comprises 18 residues. Combination of CD45RO+ cells with CCR7-negative CD45RA+ TemRA cells was used for CD8 memory. The receptor comes from a young woman in good health. Sequenced sample: memory CD8+ T cells sorted from blood. As to subset: CD45RO+ cells pooled with CCR7-negative TemRA cells. This chain links TRBV25-1 with TRBJ2-7; 9 positions agree with TRBD2. In DNA form, the CDR3 reads TGTGCCAGCAGTGGAGGATGGGGGAAGCGGGAGGTCATCTACGAGCAGTACTTC. It translates to CASSGGWGKREVIYEQYF.